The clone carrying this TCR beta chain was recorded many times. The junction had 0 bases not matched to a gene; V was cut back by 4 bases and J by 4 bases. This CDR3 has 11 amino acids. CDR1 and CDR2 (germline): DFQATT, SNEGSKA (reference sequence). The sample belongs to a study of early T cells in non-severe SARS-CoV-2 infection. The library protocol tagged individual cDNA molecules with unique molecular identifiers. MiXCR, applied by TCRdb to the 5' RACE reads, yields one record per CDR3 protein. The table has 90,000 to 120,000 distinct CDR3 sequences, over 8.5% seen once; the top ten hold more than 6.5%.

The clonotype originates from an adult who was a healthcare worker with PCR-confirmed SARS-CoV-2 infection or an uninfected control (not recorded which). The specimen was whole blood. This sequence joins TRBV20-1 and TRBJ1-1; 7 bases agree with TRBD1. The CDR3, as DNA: TGCAGTGCTACAGGGGGCACTGAAGCTTTCTTT. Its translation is CSATGGTEAFF.